This T cell receptor beta chain was retrieved from a study of blood T cells in healthy people across ages (dated by TCRdb to 2013 to 2016). Broadly, across the study: In model experiments, roughly one uniquely barcoded TCR beta cDNA molecule per two T cells was captured by template switching. The study analyzed two additional independent replicas of 1 million unique cDNA reads from the same blood draw for two donors, one aged 18 to 30 and one aged 80 or older. Using deep sequencing normalized with unique cDNA molecular identifiers, the study measured how TCR beta repertoire diversity changes with age. Four age groups were formed from the donors: young (average around 15 years), middle-aged (approximately 39), aged (under 70) and long-lived (around 80). Overall study outcomes, separate from this receptor: As age increased, observed TCR beta diversity per million T cells dropped in a roughly linear way, and a significant reduction was already evident by age roughly 36. Conclusive comparison of naive and antigen-experienced compartments was prevented by the profiling of bulk unsorted PBMCs. Estimates of total diversity from one million sequenced T cells were regarded as lower bounds and underestimates. The long-lived group showed more naive CD4+ T cells, fewer expanded clones and increased TCR diversity than the aged group, suggesting age selection. Because donor CMV infection status was unknown, age-related changes in expanded clonotypes were potentially confounded. The percentage of naive T cells measured by flow cytometry correlated strongly with observed TCR beta diversity.

Systemically healthy Caucasian individuals from Russia, around 38 in total and aged roughly 6 to 100 years, were included as donors. Around 10 milliliters of peripheral blood were drawn from each donor into EDTA-treated Vacutainer tubes. Ficoll-Paque density-gradient centrifugation was used to isolate PBMCs, with at least 7 million obtained per sample. Trizol reagent was used to extract total RNA from PBMCs, with at least 6 micrograms per sample. Naive CD45RAhigh/CD27high T cell percentages were measured by flow cytometry on a PBMC aliquot from every donor. The germline V gene sets CDR1 to SGHTA and CDR2 to FQGNSA. The V and J ends are trimmed by 2 bases and 9 bases, leaving 19 bases between them. There are 15 amino acids in the CDR3, from cysteine to phenylalanine inclusive. The entry retains the CDR3 DNA only, 45 bases that are in frame from base 1. On this clonotype itself: Its antigen has not been determined. No much larger clonotype is one base removed from it; base qualities were not supplied.

Libraries were made using 5' RACE. Data came from an Illumina HiSeq 2500. A second about 7 to 12 cycle PCR used a sample-barcoded 5' primer and a J-beta primer mix. A unique molecular identifier was introduced onto each TCR beta cDNA molecule by a template-switch 5' adaptor carrying 12 random nucleotides. Each sample yielded at least 2.5 million CDR3-containing paired-end reads. First-strand cDNA synthesis was performed from all RNA using the Mint cDNA synthesis kit, with priming by a TRBC-specific oligonucleotide. All cDNA was treated with uracil-DNA glycosylase and then went through a first 18-cycle PCR with the universal primers M1SS and BC2_uni_R. The source study handled its data this way. Each sample was normalized by randomly selecting 1 million high-quality reads, each carrying a distinct molecular identifier. Instead of being binned into consensus sequences, reads with shared molecular identifiers were discarded. MiTCR, run with a Q25 quality threshold and the strictest error-elimination algorithm, handled CDR3 identification, clonotype clustering and error correction. A nonparametric unseen species model with Euler transformation was used to estimate lower-bound total TCR beta diversity. TCRdb trimmed the raw reads at Q25, called clones with MiXCR and kept productive beta chains. Each entry is one CDR3 protein sequence, shown with its most common DNA and genes. None of the V and J calls come from the authors' own analysis; TCRdb made them. Present in this sample are 800,000 or so distinct CDR3 sequences, 20% to 25% of which were seen just once. The ten largest account for approximately 3.7% of the sample.

Separately, the same data were catalogued under a study of T cells of mothers and their children. As that second paper reports: Nine systemically healthy Caucasian individuals, comprising three mothers and their six children, were included as donors. cDNA synthesis used all of the extracted RNA, with 1.5 ug of RNA in each 15 ul reaction. In the second PCR, the M1S primer introduced both the sample barcodes and 2-4 random nucleotides. Each mother yielded over 9.5 million TCR beta CDR3 reads and each child roughly 3 million reads. Thymic selection similarly shapes TCR recombination output in related and unrelated pairs, with minor effect from inherited differences. Related mother-child pairs always showed normalized repertoire overlap that was slightly higher than in unrelated mother-child pairs, though the difference was never significant. Persistent microchimeric T cell clones were not detected, at a sensitivity of about 90 clones per million clonotypes. Deep NGS was used in the study to compare the TCR beta repertoires of mothers and children and to look for features that separate related mother-child pairs from unrelated individuals. On average, the children were roughly 10 +/- 4 years old, while the mothers were approximately 41 +/- 4 years old. After adapter ligation was performed with NEBNext reagents, the libraries were sequenced on an Illumina HiSeq 2000 with 100+100 nt paired-end reads. To prevent cross-contamination, the mother and child libraries were prepared a month apart and were sequenced in separate runs. Each donor had between about 450,000 and 2,300,000 distinct TCR beta clonotypes identified. Naive TCR beta clonotypes were estimated from low-frequency clonotypes matched to each donor's FACS-determined naive share, without sorting.

This clonotype was sampled from a boy between 5 and 17 years old in good health. Specimen: blood. Here the chain combines TRBV7-2 and TRBJ2-5, with the D gene too uncertain to name. The CDR3 is CASSLSRGVKGPQYF. The DNA is TGTGCCAGCAGCTTATCCCGCGGAGTTAAAGGGCCCCAGTACTTC.